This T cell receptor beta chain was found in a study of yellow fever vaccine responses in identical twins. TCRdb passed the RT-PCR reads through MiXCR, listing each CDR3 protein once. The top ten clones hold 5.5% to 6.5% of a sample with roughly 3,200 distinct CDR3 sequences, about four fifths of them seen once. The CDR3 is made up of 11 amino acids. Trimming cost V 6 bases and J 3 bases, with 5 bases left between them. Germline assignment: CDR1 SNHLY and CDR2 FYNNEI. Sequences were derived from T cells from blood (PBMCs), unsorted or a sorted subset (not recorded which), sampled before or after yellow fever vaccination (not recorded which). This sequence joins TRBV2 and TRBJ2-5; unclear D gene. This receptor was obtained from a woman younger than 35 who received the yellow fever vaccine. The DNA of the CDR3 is TGTGCCAGCAGGGACGAAGAGACCCAGTACTTC. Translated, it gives CASRDEETQYF.